The 25 T cell receptor beta chains presented below share a single source sample, sequenced in a study of cytomegalovirus exposure and HLA in healthy donors. The data were produced by immunoSEQ multiplex PCR, yet TCRdb's version contains in-frame clones alone and is incomplete. The repertoire includes 200,000 to 250,000 clones, about 90% of them detected once, and around 12% sits in the top ten. Sequenced material: PBMCs. The receptor source for this set is a man aged 18-30 years in good health and CMV-seropositive.

The CDR3 DNA reads as TGCGCCAGCAGCTCAAAAATCAATACAGGGACTGGACCCTACGAGCAGTACTTC. This codes for CASSSKINTGTGPYEQYF. This chain links TRBV5-1 with TRBJ2-7; D may match TRBD1 or TRBD2 (6 bases each). The CDR3 runs to 18 residues. CDR1 is SGHRS and CDR2 is YFSETQ in the germline V gene. Trimming took off 3 bases at V and 2 bases at J, with 24 bases between the two ends.

The chain uses TRBV5-1 and TRBJ2-1, with 7 bases identical to TRBD2. The CDR3 is 14 amino acids. The V gene's germline CDR1 is SGHRS and CDR2 YFSETQ. The junction had 7 bases not matched to a gene; V was cut back by 4 bases and J by 6 bases. DNA of the CDR3: TGCGCCAGCAGCCCGACTCGACTAGCCAATGAGCAGTTCTTC. Amino acids: CASSPTRLANEQFF.

V is TRBV28 and J is TRBJ2-5; D might be TRBD1 or TRBD2, each matching 5 bases. The CDR3 runs 16 residues. Trimming stripped 3 bases from V and 5 bases from J, with 19 bases between. Germline V gives CDR1 MDHEN, CDR2 SYDVKM. For the CDR3, the DNA is TGTGCCAGCAGTTTGTTAGGGGCTCGAGGGCGGGAGACCCAGTACTTC. As protein: CASSLLGARGRETQYF.

The chain combines TRBV27 with TRBJ2-7; weak D call: TRBD1 (6 bases). V was clipped by 1 base and J by 4 bases, with 14 bases between them. CDR3 length equals 15 residues. Germline V lookup: CDR1 MNHEY, CDR2 SMNVEV (reference sequence). This CDR3 reads CASSLYPVGAYEQYF. For the CDR3, the DNA is TGTGCCAGCAGTTTATATCCCGTGGGGGCGTACGAGCAGTACTTC.

The chain couples TRBV7-9 to TRBJ1-2, with 7 positions matching TRBD1. The germline gives CDR1 SEHNR, CDR2 FQNEAQ (reference sequence). The CDR3 runs to 13 residues. The V and J ends lost 5 bases and 5 bases, in that order; junction bases with no gene match: 5. CDR3 sequence (DNA): TGTGCCAGCAGCCACACGGACAGGTATGGCTACACCTTC. Amino acid sequence: CASSHTDRYGYTF.

The V and J genes are TRBV4-1 and TRBJ1-2; TRBD1 agrees at 10 bases. The junction had 7 bases not matched to a gene; V was cut back by 0 bases and J by 6 bases. CDR3 size: 16 residues. Germline CDR1 and CDR2: MGHRA and YSYEKL. CDR3 coding DNA: TGCGCCAGCAGCCAAGATACGGGACAGGGGCTAGATGGCTACACCTTC. Encoded protein: CASSQDTGQGLDGYTF.

This clone has only one observation. The V call is TRBV27, the J call TRBJ2-3; D gene unclear. V was trimmed by 6 bases and J by 8 bases, leaving 21 bases between them. This CDR3 region has 15 residues. CDR1 is MNHEY and CDR2 is SMNVEV in the germline V gene (reference sequence). DNA of the CDR3: TGTGCCAGCAGATCCCCTCAGATCAAGCCGGGTACGCAGTATTTT. As protein: CASRSPQIKPGTQYF.

The rearrangement uses TRBV5-4 and TRBJ2-2; 8 bases fit TRBD1. The germline V gene has CDR1 SGHNT and CDR2 YYREEE (reference sequence). The length of the CDR3 is 15 residues. Trimming cost V 4 bases and J 7 bases; bases outside gene matches: 9. Written as DNA, the CDR3 is TGTGCCAGCAGCCGAACCTCAGGGGGCTTCGGGGAGCTGTTTTTT. This encodes CASSRTSGGFGELFF. Full variable domain (remainder filled in from reference TRBV5-4 and TRBJ2-2): ETGVTQSPTHLIKTRGQQVTLRCSSQSGHNTVSWYQQALGQGPQFIFQYYREEENGRGNFPPRFSGLQFPNYSSELNVNALELDDSALYLCASSRTSGGFGELFFGEGSRLTVL.

The V call is TRBV2, the J call TRBJ1-1, with D hard to call. CDR3 length: 15 residues. Germline V lookup: CDR1 SNHLY, CDR2 FYNNEI. V gave up 0 bases and J gave up 2 bases, with 10 bases separating them. The CDR3 nucleotides are TGTGCCAGCAGTGAAGCGCTTCGGCGTAACACTGAAGCTTTCTTT. Its translation is CASSEALRRNTEAFF.

The genes are TRBV18 and TRBJ2-2, with 9 bases lining up with TRBD1. J gave up 4 bases and V 5 bases, and 5 bases lay outside the gene matches. CDR3 length: 15 amino acids. CDR1 and CDR2 (germline): KGHSH, LQKENI. CDR3 residues: CASSSTTGGTGELFF. CDR3 nucleotides: TGTGCCAGCTCATCAACGACAGGGGGCACCGGGGAGCTGTTTTTT. Filled out from reference TRBV18 and TRBJ2-2, the complete variable domain reads NAGVMQNPRHLVRRRGQEARLRCSPMKGHSHVYWYRQLPEEGLKFMVYLQKENIIDESGMPKERFSAEFPKEGPSILRIQQVVRGDSAAYFCASSSTTGGTGELFFGEGSRLTVL.

The chain joins TRBV5-1 to TRBJ2-2, with D maybe TRBD1 (6 bases). Germline lookup yields CDR1 SGHRS and CDR2 YFSETQ. Deletions cut 4 bases from V and 0 bases from J, with 16 bases between. The CDR3 length is 17 residues. CDR3 nucleotides: TGCGCCAGCAGCCCCCCGGGACACCCAACGAACACCGGGGAGCTGTTTTTT. Translating it yields CASSPPGHPTNTGELFF.

The V call is TRBV5-4, the J call TRBJ2-3; D is possibly TRBD1 (6 bases). The CDR3 runs 14 residues. Trimming left V 4 bases short and J 4 bases short, with 13 bases between. Germline V gene lookup returns CDR1 SGHNT and CDR2 YYREEE (reference sequence). CDR3 sequence: CASSPENRADTQYF. The CDR3 nucleotides read TGTGCCAGCAGCCCCGAAAACAGGGCAGATACGCAGTATTTT.

The chain combines TRBV2 with TRBJ2-7; D gene unclear. CDR1 SNHLY and CDR2 FYNNEI come from the germline V gene. Deletions cut 4 bases from V and 7 bases from J, with 8 bases between. This CDR3 region has 11 residues. CDR3: CASSVLGEQYF. As DNA, the CDR3 is TGTGCCAGCAGTGTATTAGGAGAGCAGTACTTC.

This clone was seen more than once but under ten times. The CDR3 here is CASSLDRNTIYF. CDR3 nucleotide sequence: TGTGCCAGCAGCTTGGACCGAAACACCATATATTTT. The V and J genes are TRBV5-4 and TRBJ1-3; D unclear. The germline gives CDR1 SGHNT, CDR2 YYREEE (reference sequence). V lost 0 bases to trimming and J lost 5 bases, with 3 bases between them. The CDR3 has 12 residues.

The chain links TRBV28 to TRBJ1-2, with 8 bases aligning to TRBD1. The V gene end was trimmed by 8 bases and the J gene end by 3 bases; junction bases not matched to a gene: 5. The germline CDR1 and CDR2 sequences are MDHEN and SYDVKM. The CDR3 is 13 residues long. CDR3 in DNA: TGTGCCAGCGTTTCAGGGGGCGACTATGGCTACACCTTC. As protein: CASVSGGDYGYTF.

V is TRBV19 and J is TRBJ2-7; no reliable D call. The germline V gene has CDR1 LNHDA and CDR2 SQIVND (reference sequence). The CDR3 is 14 residues long. V lost 5 bases and J 0 bases, leaving 11 bases between the germline ends. The CDR3: CASSHGPSSYEQYF. CDR3 DNA: TGTGCCAGTAGTCACGGCCCGAGCTCCTACGAGCAGTACTTC.

V usage is TRBV4-1 and J usage is TRBJ2-5; TRBD1 aligns across 7 bases. Germline CDR1 MGHRA, CDR2 YSYEKL. V shed 3 bases, J shed 3 bases, and the junction held 7 bases outside the gene matches. The CDR3 runs to 15 residues. CDR3 sequence reads: CASSHQGTEEETQYF. For the CDR3, the DNA is TGCGCCAGCAGCCACCAAGGGACAGAGGAAGAGACCCAGTACTTC.

This clone was detected once. The chain has TRBV19 and TRBJ1-2, with a possible D match to TRBD1 (6 bases). Between the trimmed V and J ends, which lost 4 bases and 8 bases, there was a span of 20 bases. Germline assignment: CDR1 LNHDA and CDR2 SQIVND (reference sequence). The CDR3 length is 15 residues. CDR3 coding DNA: TGTGCCAGTAGTACCACCCAGACAGGTTCAGAAGGCTACACCTTC. It encodes CASSTTQTGSEGYTF.

The rearrangement uses TRBV9 and TRBJ2-7; 12 bases match TRBD1. This CDR3 is built from 15 residues. V was pared by 2 bases and J by 6 bases, with 6 bases of the junction left unmatched. Germline V gene lookup returns CDR1 SGDLS and CDR2 YYNGEE. DNA of the CDR3: TGTGCCAGCAGCGTCCAGCCGGGACAGGGGGCCGAGCAGTACTTC. It translates to CASSVQPGQGAEQYF.

J is TRBJ1-2 and V is TRBV7-2; D unresolved. This CDR3 region has 14 residues. Germline V gene sequence: CDR1 SGHTA, CDR2 FQGNSA. V gave up 1 base and J gave up 8 bases, with 14 bases separating them. The chain's CDR3 is CASSLEPTIVGYTF. In DNA, the CDR3 is TGTGCCAGCAGCTTAGAACCAACTATCGTCGGCTACACCTTC.

This clone was seen just once. The CDR3 protein is CASRQEGFSNEKLFF. DNA of the CDR3: TGCGCCAGCAGGCAAGAAGGGTTTTCTAATGAAAAACTGTTTTTT. The rearrangement links TRBV5-1 to TRBJ1-4, with D uncertain. Germline assignment: CDR1 SGHRS and CDR2 YFSETQ. The CDR3 contains 15 residues. With 5 bases removed from V and 3 bases from J, the gap between germline ends came to 14 bases.

This chain links TRBV28 with TRBJ1-5; 12 nucleotides match TRBD1. This CDR3 contains 16 residues. J was trimmed by 3 bases and V by 7 bases; bases with no gene match: 7. Germline CDR1 reads MDHEN; CDR2 reads SYDVKM. This CDR3 reads CASKAAGQGANQPQHF. The CDR3 bases are TGTGCCAGCAAAGCCGCGGGACAGGGGGCCAATCAGCCCCAGCATTTT. Based on the CDR3 plus reference TRBV28 and TRBJ1-5, the full variable domain is DVKVTQSSRYLVKRTGEKVFLECVQDMDHENMFWYRQDPGLGLRLIYFSYDVKMKEKGDIPEGYSVSREKKERFSLILESASTNQTSMYLCASKAAGQGANQPQHFGDGTRLSIL.

This chain links TRBV6-6 with TRBJ1-1; D gene uncertain. V was trimmed by 7 bases and J by 6 bases, leaving 18 bases between them. The CDR3 loop spans 14 amino acids. The germline V gene has CDR1 MNHNY and CDR2 SVGAGI (reference sequence). CDR3 sequence: CASNPPGGTAEAFF. CDR3 nucleotides: TGTGCCAGCAATCCCCCGGGAGGAACGGCTGAAGCTTTCTTT.

The chain couples TRBV2 to TRBJ2-7; possible D gene TRBD2, 6 bases. The germline V gene encodes CDR1 SNHLY and CDR2 FYNNEI. The CDR3 is made up of 12 amino acids. V gave up 7 bases and J gave up 7 bases, with 14 bases separating them. The CDR3 nucleotides are TGTGCCAGCACCAGGGCCCGGGGGGAGCAGTACTTC. This gives the protein CASTRARGEQYF.

The chain links TRBV9 to TRBJ1-3; D is unclear. The germline V and J ends were trimmed by 4 bases and 4 bases, with 9 bases remaining between them. The length of the CDR3 is 13 residues. CDR1 SGDLS and CDR2 YYNGEE come from the germline V gene. The CDR3 DNA reads as TGTGCCAGCAGCCAAGGGAGCGGAAACACCATATATTTT. Protein product: CASSQGSGNTIYF.